This T cell receptor beta chain stems from a study of cytomegalovirus exposure and HLA in healthy donors. PCR was performed using 60 Vbeta and 13 Jbeta primers. Libraries were prepared by immunoSEQ multiplex PCR; TCRdb keeps only in-frame clonotypes and omits some of them. Of approximately 85,000 clones listed, 80% are singletons. This CDR3 has 17 amino acids. V was pared by 4 bases and J by 5 bases, with 14 bases of the junction left unmatched. Germline values: CDR1 SGHTA, CDR2 FQGTGA. The chain couples TRBV7-3 to TRBJ2-5; 9 nucleotides line up with TRBD2. The TCR was taken from a woman aged 45 to 65 in good health and CMV-seropositive. The sample comprised PBMCs. For the CDR3, the DNA is TGTGCCAGCAGCTCTTCCATATCAGCGGGGGGCAGGGAGACCCAGTACTTC. This encodes CASSSSISAGGRETQYF.